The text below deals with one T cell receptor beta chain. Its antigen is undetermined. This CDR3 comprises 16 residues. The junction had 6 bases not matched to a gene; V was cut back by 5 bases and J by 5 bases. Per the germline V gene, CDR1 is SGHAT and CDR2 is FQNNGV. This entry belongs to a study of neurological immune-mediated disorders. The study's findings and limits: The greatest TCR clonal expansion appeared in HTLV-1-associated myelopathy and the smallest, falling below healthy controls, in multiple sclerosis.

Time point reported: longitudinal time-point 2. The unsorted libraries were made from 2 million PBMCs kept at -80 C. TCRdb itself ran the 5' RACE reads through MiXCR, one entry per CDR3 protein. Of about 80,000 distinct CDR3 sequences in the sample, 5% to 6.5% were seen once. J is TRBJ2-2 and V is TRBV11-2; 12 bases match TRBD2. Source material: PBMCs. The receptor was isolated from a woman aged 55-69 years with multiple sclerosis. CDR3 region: CASSRTLAGGTGELFF. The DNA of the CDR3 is TGTGCCAGCAGCCGCACACTAGCGGGGGGTACCGGGGAGCTGTTTTTT.